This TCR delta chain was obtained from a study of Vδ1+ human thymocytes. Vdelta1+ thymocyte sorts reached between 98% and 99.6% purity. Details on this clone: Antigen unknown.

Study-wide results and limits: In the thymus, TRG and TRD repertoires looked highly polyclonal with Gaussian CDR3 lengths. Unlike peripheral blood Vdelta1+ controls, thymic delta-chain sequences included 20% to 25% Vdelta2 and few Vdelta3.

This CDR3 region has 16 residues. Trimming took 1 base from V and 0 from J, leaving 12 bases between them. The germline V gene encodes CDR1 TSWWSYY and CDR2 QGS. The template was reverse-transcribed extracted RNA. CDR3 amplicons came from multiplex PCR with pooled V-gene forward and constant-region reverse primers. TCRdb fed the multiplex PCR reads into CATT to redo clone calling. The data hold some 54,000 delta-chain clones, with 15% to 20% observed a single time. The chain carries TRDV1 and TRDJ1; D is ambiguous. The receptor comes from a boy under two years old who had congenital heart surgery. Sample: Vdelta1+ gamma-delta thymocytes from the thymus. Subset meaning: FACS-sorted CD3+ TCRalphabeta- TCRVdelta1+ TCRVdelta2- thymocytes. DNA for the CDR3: TGTGCTCTTGGGGAACCCCCCGATTTGTACACCGATAAACTCATCTTT. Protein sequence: CALGEPPDLYTDKLIF.